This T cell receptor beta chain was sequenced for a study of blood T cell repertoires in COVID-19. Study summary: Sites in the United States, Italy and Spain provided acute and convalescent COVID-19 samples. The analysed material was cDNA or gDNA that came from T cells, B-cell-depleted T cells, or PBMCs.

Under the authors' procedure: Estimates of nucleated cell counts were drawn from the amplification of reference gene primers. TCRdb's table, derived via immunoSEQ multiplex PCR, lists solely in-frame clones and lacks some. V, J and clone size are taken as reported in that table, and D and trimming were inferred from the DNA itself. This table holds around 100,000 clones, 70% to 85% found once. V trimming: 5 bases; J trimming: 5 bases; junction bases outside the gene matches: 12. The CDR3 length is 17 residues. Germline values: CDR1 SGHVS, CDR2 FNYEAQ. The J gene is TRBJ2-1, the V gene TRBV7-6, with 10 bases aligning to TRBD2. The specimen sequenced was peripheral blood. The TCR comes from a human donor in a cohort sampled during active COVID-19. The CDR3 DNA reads TGTGCCAGCAGCCCCGGGGGTCTAGCGGGAGCCCACAATGAGCAGTTCTTC. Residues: CASSPGGLAGAHNEQFF.